This T cell receptor (beta chain) was sequenced during a study of T cells in Graves' hyperthyroidism and ophthalmopathy. Regarding the study as a whole: Ophthalmopathy, which appeared later, was predicted by the model a median about 5.9 months before onset. Ophthalmopathy cases were set apart from stable hyperthyroidism by a 13 V-J model.

Newly diagnosed hyperthyroidism, duration under 2 months, in patients aged 18 to 65. Based on clinical symptoms, serum thyroxine and TRAb, thyroid ultrasound and orbital computed tomography, diagnoses were reached. What was amplified from RNA transcripts were TCR beta CDR3 regions. The HTBI primer set drove a first-round RT-PCR of the TCR CDR3. TCRdb itself ran the multiplex PCR reads through MiXCR, one entry per CDR3 protein. The sample carries about 420,000 distinct CDR3 sequences, 15% to 19% recorded once. CDR3 length: 13 residues. V shed 0 bases and J shed 1 base, with 6 bases lying between them. Germline V gene data show CDR1 as DFQATT and CDR2 as SNEGSKA (reference sequence). This clonotype was seen repeatedly, ten times or more. Its target is unknown.

Sequenced input: blood. The chain links TRBV20-1 to TRBJ1-1, with D hard to call. The TCR originated in a woman between 18 and 29 years old with Graves' hyperthyroidism. Here the CDR3 DNA reads TGCAGTGCTAGAGATCACAGGAACACTGAAGCTTTCTTT. This codes for CSARDHRNTEAFF.